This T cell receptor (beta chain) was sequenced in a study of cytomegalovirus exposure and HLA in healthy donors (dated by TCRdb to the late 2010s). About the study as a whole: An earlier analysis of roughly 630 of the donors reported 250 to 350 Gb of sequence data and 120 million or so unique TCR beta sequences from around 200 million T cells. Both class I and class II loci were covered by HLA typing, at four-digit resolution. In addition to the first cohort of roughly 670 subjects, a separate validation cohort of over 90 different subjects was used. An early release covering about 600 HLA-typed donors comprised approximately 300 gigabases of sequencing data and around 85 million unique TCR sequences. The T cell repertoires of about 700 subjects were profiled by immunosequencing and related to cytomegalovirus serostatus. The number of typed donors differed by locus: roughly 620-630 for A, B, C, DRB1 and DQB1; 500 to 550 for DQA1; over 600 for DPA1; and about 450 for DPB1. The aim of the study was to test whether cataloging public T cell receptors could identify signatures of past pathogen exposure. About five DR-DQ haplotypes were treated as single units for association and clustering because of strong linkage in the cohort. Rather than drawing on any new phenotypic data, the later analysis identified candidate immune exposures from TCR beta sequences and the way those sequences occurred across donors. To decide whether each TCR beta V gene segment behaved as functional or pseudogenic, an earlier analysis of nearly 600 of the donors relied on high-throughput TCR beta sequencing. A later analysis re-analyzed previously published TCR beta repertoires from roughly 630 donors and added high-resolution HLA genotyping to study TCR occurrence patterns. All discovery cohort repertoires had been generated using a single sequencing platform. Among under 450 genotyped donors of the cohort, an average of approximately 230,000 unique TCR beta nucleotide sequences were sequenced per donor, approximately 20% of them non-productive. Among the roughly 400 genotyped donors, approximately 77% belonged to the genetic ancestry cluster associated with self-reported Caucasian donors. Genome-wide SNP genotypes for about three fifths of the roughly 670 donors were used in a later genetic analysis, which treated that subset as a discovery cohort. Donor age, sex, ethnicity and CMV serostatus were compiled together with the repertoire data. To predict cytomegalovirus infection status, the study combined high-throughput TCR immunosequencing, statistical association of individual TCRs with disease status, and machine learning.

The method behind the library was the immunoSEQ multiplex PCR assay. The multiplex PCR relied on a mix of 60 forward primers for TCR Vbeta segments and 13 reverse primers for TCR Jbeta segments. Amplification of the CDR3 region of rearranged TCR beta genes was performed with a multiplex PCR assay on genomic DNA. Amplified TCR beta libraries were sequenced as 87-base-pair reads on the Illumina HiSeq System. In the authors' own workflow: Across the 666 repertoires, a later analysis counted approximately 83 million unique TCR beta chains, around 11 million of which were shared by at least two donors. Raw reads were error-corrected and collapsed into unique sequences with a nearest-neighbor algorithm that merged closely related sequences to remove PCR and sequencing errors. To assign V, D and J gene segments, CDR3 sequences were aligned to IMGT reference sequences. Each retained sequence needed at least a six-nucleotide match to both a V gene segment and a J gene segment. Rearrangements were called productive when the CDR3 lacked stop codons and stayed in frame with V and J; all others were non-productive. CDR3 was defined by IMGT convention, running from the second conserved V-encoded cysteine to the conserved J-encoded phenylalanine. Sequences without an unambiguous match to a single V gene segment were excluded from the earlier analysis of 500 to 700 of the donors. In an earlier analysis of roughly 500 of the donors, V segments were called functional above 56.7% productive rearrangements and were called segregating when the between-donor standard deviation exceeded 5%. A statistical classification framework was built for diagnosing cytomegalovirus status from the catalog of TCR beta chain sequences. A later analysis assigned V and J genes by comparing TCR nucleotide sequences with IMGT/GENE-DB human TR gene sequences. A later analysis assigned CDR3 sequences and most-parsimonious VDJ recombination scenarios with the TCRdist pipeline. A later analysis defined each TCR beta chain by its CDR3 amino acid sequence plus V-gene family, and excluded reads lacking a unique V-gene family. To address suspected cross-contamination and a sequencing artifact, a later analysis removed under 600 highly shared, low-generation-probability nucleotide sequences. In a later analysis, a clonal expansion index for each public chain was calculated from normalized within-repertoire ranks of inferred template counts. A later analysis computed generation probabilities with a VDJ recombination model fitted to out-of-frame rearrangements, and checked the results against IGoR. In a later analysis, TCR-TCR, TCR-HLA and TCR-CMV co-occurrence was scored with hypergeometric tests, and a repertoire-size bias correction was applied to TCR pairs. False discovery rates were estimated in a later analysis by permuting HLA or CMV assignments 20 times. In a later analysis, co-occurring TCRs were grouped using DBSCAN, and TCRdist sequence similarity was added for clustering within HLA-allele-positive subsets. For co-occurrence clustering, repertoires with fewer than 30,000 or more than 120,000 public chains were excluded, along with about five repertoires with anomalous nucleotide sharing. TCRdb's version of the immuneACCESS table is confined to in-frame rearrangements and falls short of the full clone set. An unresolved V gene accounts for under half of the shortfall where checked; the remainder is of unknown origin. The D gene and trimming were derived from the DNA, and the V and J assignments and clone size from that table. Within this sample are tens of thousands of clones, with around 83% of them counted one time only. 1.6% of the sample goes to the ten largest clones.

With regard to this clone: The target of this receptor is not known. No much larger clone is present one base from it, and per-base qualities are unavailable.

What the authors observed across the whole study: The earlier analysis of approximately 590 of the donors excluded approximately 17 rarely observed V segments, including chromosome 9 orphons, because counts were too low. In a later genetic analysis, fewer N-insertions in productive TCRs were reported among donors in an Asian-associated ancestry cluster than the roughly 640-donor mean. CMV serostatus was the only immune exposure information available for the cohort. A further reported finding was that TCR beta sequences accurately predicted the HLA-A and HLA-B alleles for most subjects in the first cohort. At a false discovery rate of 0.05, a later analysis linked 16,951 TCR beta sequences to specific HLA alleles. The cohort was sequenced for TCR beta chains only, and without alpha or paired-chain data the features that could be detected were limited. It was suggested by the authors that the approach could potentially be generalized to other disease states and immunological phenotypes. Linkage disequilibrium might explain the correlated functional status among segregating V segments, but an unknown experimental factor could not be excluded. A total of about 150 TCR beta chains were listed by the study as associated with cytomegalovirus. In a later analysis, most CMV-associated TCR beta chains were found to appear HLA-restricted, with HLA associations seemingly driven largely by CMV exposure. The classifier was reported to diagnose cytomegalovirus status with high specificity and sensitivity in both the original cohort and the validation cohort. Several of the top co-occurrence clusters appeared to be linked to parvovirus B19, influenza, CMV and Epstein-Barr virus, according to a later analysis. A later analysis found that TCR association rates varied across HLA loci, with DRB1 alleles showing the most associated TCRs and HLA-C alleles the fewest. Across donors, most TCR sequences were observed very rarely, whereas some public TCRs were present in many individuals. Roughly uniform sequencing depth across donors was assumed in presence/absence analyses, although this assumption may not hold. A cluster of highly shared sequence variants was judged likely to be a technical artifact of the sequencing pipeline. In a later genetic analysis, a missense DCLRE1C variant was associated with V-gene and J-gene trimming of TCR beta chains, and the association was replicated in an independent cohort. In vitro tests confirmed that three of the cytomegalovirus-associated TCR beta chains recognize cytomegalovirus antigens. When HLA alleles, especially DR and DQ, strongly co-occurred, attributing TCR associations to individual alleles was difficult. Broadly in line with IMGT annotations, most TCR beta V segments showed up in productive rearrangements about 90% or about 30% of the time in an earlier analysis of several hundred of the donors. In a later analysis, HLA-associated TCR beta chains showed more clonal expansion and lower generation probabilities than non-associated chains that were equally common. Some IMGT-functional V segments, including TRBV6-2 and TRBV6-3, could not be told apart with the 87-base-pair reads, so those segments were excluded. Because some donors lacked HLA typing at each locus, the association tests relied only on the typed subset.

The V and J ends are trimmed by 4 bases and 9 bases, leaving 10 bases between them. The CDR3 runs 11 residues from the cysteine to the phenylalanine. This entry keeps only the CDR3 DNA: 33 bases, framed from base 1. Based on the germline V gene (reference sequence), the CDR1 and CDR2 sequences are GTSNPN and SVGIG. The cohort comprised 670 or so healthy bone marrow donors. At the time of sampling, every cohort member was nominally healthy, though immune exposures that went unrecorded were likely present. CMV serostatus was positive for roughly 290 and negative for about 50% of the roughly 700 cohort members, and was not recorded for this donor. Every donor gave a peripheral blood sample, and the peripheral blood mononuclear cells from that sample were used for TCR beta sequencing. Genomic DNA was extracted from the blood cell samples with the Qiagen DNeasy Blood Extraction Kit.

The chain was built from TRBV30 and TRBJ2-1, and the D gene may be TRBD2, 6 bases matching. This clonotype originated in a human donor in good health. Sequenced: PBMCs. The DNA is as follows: TGTGCCTGGACATGGGGGGTTGAGCAGTTCTTC. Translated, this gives CAWTWGVEQFF.